These 28 T cell receptor beta chains came from one sample sequenced in a study of T cell repertoires in cytomegalovirus infection. TCRdb independently ran MiXCR on the reads; one entry per CDR3 protein. The data contain around 740,000 distinct CDR3 sequences, roughly 35% of them singletons. Sequencing was performed on PBMCs. These receptors all come from a human donor in good health (CMV status not recorded). Some clones in this sample may be carry-over from other donors' samples.

The chain links TRBV27 to TRBJ2-7, with TRBD2 as a possible D gene (6 bases). The CDR3 is 15 amino acids. The ends were cut back, 4 bases at V and 0 bases at J, with 13 bases in the middle. Germline V gives CDR1 MNHEY, CDR2 SMNVEV (reference sequence). As DNA, the CDR3 is TGTGCCAGCAGTTCGGTTCGGGACTTCTCCTACGAGCAGTACTTC. Protein product: CASSSVRDFSYEQYF.

Many counts were recorded for this clonotype. V usage is TRBV10-3 and J usage is TRBJ1-2; 7 positions agree with TRBD1. The germline V gene has CDR1 ENHRY and CDR2 SYGVKD. The CDR3 has 16 residues. V was clipped by 6 bases and J by 1 base; unmatched bases: 11. CDR3 DNA: TGTGCCATCAGCGAGACAGGGCTGCGCCGTAACTATGGCTACACCTTC. Its translation is CAISETGLRRNYGYTF.

The gene calls are TRBV7-2 and TRBJ1-4, with D perhaps matching TRBD1 (5 bases). CDR3 length: 16 amino acids. The germline V gene encodes CDR1 SGHTA and CDR2 FQGNSA. V lost 2 bases, J lost 8 bases, and 18 bases lay in between. CDR3 nucleotides: TGTGCCAGCAGCTTACCCTCGGAGGGGCTTGACGAAAAACTGTTTTTT. Encoded protein: CASSLPSEGLDEKLFF.

J is TRBJ1-2 and V is TRBV7-9; D not certain. The CDR3 has 12 amino acids. CDR1 is SEHNR, CDR2 FQNEAQ, per germline (reference sequence). V lost 5 bases, J lost 2 bases, and 6 bases lay in between. CDR3 in DNA: TGTGCCAGCAGCCCATTCAACTATGGCTACACCTTC. Protein product: CASSPFNYGYTF.

A few counts support this clonotype. The V call is TRBV6-1, the J call TRBJ1-5; maybe TRBD1 (6 bases). CDR3 length equals 14 residues. Germline V gene lookup returns CDR1 MNHNS and CDR2 SASEGT. V was shortened by 7 bases and J by 0 bases, with 10 bases between the two germline ends. This CDR3 is CASKGGGSNQPQHF. In DNA form, the CDR3 reads TGTGCCAGCAAGGGGGGTGGTAGCAATCAGCCCCAGCATTTT.

This clonotype was seen just once. In this CDR3 the conserved last residue, phenylalanine or tryptophan, is missing, so a read error is likely. The gene calls are TRBV11-2 and TRBJ2-5; D possibly corresponds to TRBD2 (5 bases). The V gene lost 3 bases and the J gene lost 2 bases, with 10 bases spanning the gap. CDR1 and CDR2 (germline): SGHAT, FQNNGV. This CDR3 spans 14 amino acids. In DNA form, the CDR3 reads TGTGCCAGCAGCTTTGAGGGCGATCAAGAGACCCAGTACTTA. Amino acids: CASSFEGDQETQYL.

This clonotype was observed a handful of times. This chain joins TRBV6-5 and TRBJ2-1; D call uncertain. The germline V and J ends were trimmed by 2 bases and 8 bases, with 7 bases remaining between them. Germline V gene sequence: CDR1 MNHEY, CDR2 SVGAGI. The length of the CDR3 is 12 residues. CDR3 in DNA: TGTGCCAGCAGTTACAGTCCCGATGAGCAGTTCTTC. This encodes CASSYSPDEQFF.

This clonotype was seen more than once but under ten times. The V and J genes are TRBV19 and TRBJ2-4; 14 bases map to TRBD2. CDR3 size: 18 residues. Trimming cost V 8 bases and J 0 bases; bases outside gene matches: 9. The germline V gene has CDR1 LNHDA and CDR2 SQIVND (reference sequence). The CDR3 loop reads CASRQGLAGELAKNIQYF. DNA of the CDR3: TGTGCCAGTCGGCAGGGACTAGCGGGAGAACTAGCCAAAAACATTCAGTACTTC.

This chain joins TRBV2 and TRBJ2-1; 15 bases align to TRBD2. Trimming at V came to 6 bases and at J to 8 bases, leaving 8 bases not matched to a gene. Germline values: CDR1 SNHLY, CDR2 FYNNEI. The CDR3 contains 16 residues. CDR3 DNA sequence: TGTGCCAGCAGGGGGATAGGACTAGCGGGAGGGCATGAGCAGTTCTTC. It yields the protein CASRGIGLAGGHEQFF.

This clonotype was picked up a small number of times. The CDR3 loop is CASSLGSARVVFF. CDR3 nucleotides: TGTGCCAGCAGCTTAGGCTCGGCTCGGGTCGTTTTCTTT. The V and J genes are TRBV7-2 and TRBJ1-1; D is unresolved. CDR3 length: 13 amino acids. Deletions cut 1 base from V and 13 bases from J, with 16 bases between. CDR1 and CDR2 from the germline V gene are SGHTA and FQGNSA.

This clonotype was found a few times. The gene calls are TRBV5-1 and TRBJ1-1, with D perhaps matching TRBD1 (5 bases). In germline, CDR1 is SGHRS, CDR2 YFSETQ. V gave up 6 bases and J gave up 6 bases, with 15 bases separating them. The CDR3 covers 13 residues. The CDR3 loop is CASKGREGAEAFF. The DNA for the CDR3 is TGCGCCAGCAAAGGCAGGGAGGGAGCTGAAGCTTTCTTT. Supplemented by reference TRBV5-1 and TRBJ1-1, the full variable domain reads KAGVTQTPRYLIKTRGQQVTLSCSPISGHRSVSWYQQTPGQGLQFLFEYFSETQRNKGNFPGRFSGRQFSNSRSEMNVSTLELGDSALYLCASKGREGAEAFFGQGTRLTVV.

In the case of this clonotype: No conserved phenylalanine or tryptophan ends this CDR3, so it is likely a read error. V and J are TRBV20-1 and TRBJ2-5; no reliable D call. Trimming left V 4 bases short and J 1 base short, with 10 bases between. Germline V CDR1 and CDR2: DFQATT, SNEGSKA (reference sequence). This CDR3 is 13 amino acids long. The CDR3 DNA reads TGCAGTGCTATTTTTACCATCCAAGAGACCCAGTACTAC. Its translation: CSAIFTIQETQYY.

The V and J genes are TRBV5-4 and TRBJ1-1, with D unresolved. Germline CDR1 is SGHNT and CDR2 is YYREEE (reference sequence). V dropped 7 bases and J dropped 1 base, with 17 bases sitting between them. The CDR3 runs to 15 residues. The CDR3 bases are TGTGCCAGCCGCATATACCGGGCCCCGAACACTGAAGCTTTCTTT. This translates into CASRIYRAPNTEAFF. Full variable domain (outside the CDR3, taken from reference TRBV5-4 and TRBJ1-1): ETGVTQSPTHLIKTRGQQVTLRCSSQSGHNTVSWYQQALGQGPQFIFQYYREEENGRGNFPPRFSGLQFPNYSSELNVNALELDDSALYLCASRIYRAPNTEAFFGQGTRLTVV.

Concerning this clonotype: A much larger clone lies one base from this, so it may be a read error. CDR3 nucleotide sequence: TGTGCCAGCGGCAGGGGTGATCGCAAGCAGTACTTC. Its protein is CASGRGDRKQYF. The chain employs TRBV6-5 and TRBJ2-7; the D gene is possibly TRBD1 (6 bases). Germline assignment: CDR1 MNHEY and CDR2 SVGAGI. Trimming took off 8 bases at V and 8 bases at J, with 16 bases between the two ends. This CDR3 is built from 12 residues.

The CDR3 loop reads CASSSMTGVNGELFF. The CDR3 DNA is TGTGCCAGCAGTTCTATGACAGGGGTTAACGGGGAGCTGTTTTTT. The chain has TRBV28 and TRBJ2-2; TRBD1 matches 8 bases. With V trimmed by 4 bases and J by 7 bases, 8 bases remained unmatched. This CDR3 spans 15 amino acids. In germline, CDR1 is MDHEN, CDR2 SYDVKM. The whole variable domain, remainder taken from reference TRBV28 and TRBJ2-2, is DVKVTQSSRYLVKRTGEKVFLECVQDMDHENMFWYRQDPGLGLRLIYFSYDVKMKEKGDIPEGYSVSREKKERFSLILESASTNQTSMYLCASSSMTGVNGELFFGEGSRLTVL.

This clonotype appeared a few times. CDR3 nucleotides: TGTGCCAGCAGCTTAGGTGGGAGATTCACCAGGGCCGAGCAGTACTTC. Its protein product is CASSLGGRFTRAEQYF. The chain joins TRBV7-8 to TRBJ2-7; D is possibly TRBD1 or TRBD2 (5 bases each). Germline CDR1 reads SGHVS; CDR2 reads FQNEAQ. The CDR3 runs to 16 residues. Trimming cost V 1 base and J 6 bases, with 19 bases left between them.

The genes are TRBV28 and TRBJ1-2; D is perhaps TRBD1 (6 bases). The ends were cut back, 6 bases at V and 4 bases at J, with 21 bases in the middle. Germline lookup yields CDR1 MDHEN and CDR2 SYDVKM. The CDR3 contains 16 residues. The CDR3 DNA is TGTGCCAGCAGCCAAAGCCAGGGGAAAGGTGGCTATGGCTACACCTTC. This gives the protein CASSQSQGKGGYGYTF.

The chain uses TRBV30 and TRBJ2-7; D remains ambiguous. Germline V gene lookup returns CDR1 GTSNPN and CDR2 SVGIG (reference sequence). The CDR3 spans 12 residues. V lost 3 bases, J lost 2 bases, and 8 bases lay in between. As DNA, the CDR3 is TGTGCCTGGAGCGCAGACACCTACGAGCAGTACTTC. Translated: CAWSADTYEQYF.

In this sample, this clonotype turned up a few times. The CDR3: CASSLETGAYEQYF. CDR3 nucleotides: TGTGCCAGCAGCTTGGAGACGGGGGCCTACGAGCAGTACTTC. This sequence joins TRBV5-6 and TRBJ2-7; D may be TRBD2 (6 bases). The CDR3 totals 14 residues. The V gene's germline CDR1 is SGHDT and CDR2 YYEEEE. Trimming left V 0 bases short and J 2 bases short, with 9 bases between. The full variable domain, with the rest looked up from reference TRBV5-6 and TRBJ2-7, is DAGVTQSPTHLIKTRGQQVTLRCSPKSGHDTVSWYQQALGQGPQFIFQYYEEEERQRGNFPDRFSGHQFPNYSSELNVNALLLGDSALYLCASSLETGAYEQYFGPGTRLTVT.

This clonotype was found a few times. The gene calls are TRBV12-3 or TRBV12-4 and TRBJ1-6; D might be TRBD1 (6 bases). The V and J ends lost 5 bases and 9 bases respectively, with 17 bases between them. CDR3 length: 15 amino acids. Here the CDR3 DNA reads TGTGCCAGCAGTCTGGGGGGCCGAAGCCTTTCACCCCTCCACTTT. Translation: CASSLGGRSLSPLHF.

This clonotype turned up a few times. The rearrangement uses TRBV7-2 and TRBJ1-5; D may be TRBD1 (6 bases). CDR1 is SGHTA and CDR2 is FQGNSA in the germline V gene. This CDR3 contains 13 residues. Trimming took off 5 bases at V and 4 bases at J, with 9 bases between the two ends. CDR3 amino acids: CASSKGQNQPQHF. Written as DNA, the CDR3 is TGTGCCAGCAGCAAGGGACAAAATCAGCCCCAGCATTTT.

The sample holds a few counts of this clonotype. The chain employs TRBV24-1 and TRBJ1-2; no definite D call. The length of the CDR3 is 15 residues. V was clipped by 4 bases and J by 4 bases, with 15 bases between them. The germline V gene has CDR1 KGHDR and CDR2 SFDVKD. The CDR3 nucleotides read TGTGCCACCAGTGACCCGTCGGGAGATTCCTATGGCTACACCTTC. Its protein product is CATSDPSGDSYGYTF.

This clonotype showed up many times. V usage is TRBV7-2 and J usage is TRBJ2-2, with TRBD2 identical over 8 bases. This CDR3 has 16 residues. CDR1 is SGHTA, CDR2 FQGNSA, per germline. V lost 1 base to trimming and J lost 3 bases; unmatched junction nucleotides: 4. This CDR3 reads CASSLGVAGYTGELFF. DNA for the CDR3: TGTGCCAGCAGCTTAGGGGTAGCGGGATACACCGGGGAGCTGTTTTTT.

In DNA form, the CDR3 reads TGTGCCAGCAGCTCGACTAGGACAGATGAAGCTTTCTTT. This sequence encodes CASSSTRTDEAFF. This chain uses TRBV5-4 with TRBJ1-1; possible D gene TRBD1, 6 bases. The germline gives CDR1 SGHNT, CDR2 YYREEE (reference sequence). This CDR3 comprises 13 residues. Between the trimmed V and J ends, which lost 3 bases and 7 bases, there was a span of 13 bases.

V is TRBV28 and J is TRBJ1-6; weak D call: TRBD1 (5 bases). Germline loops: CDR1 MDHEN, CDR2 SYDVKM. This CDR3 comprises 14 residues. V was pared by 7 bases and J by 7 bases, with 14 bases between. CDR3 loop: CASMDAGLNSPLHF. The CDR3 nucleotides read TGTGCCAGCATGGACGCAGGGCTAAATTCACCCCTCCACTTT.

V is TRBV18 and J is TRBJ2-3; no definite D call. The V end lost 3 bases, the J end lost 10 bases, and 11 bases lay between the germline ends. The CDR3 length is 12 residues. Germline values: CDR1 KGHSH, CDR2 LQKENI. This chain's CDR3 is CASSPRSVAQYF. The CDR3 DNA reads TGTGCCAGCTCACCCAGATCTGTTGCGCAGTATTTT.

A remark on this clonotype: One end of the junction is discordant with germline, which a read error may explain. V usage is TRBV7-6 and J usage is TRBJ2-1; no firm D call. This CDR3 has 15 residues. CDR1 SGHVS and CDR2 FNYEAQ come from the germline V gene. The CDR3 spells CASSLGRDTNKEQFF. The CDR3 DNA sequence: TGTGCCAGCAGCTTAGGTAGAGATACGAACAAGGAGCAGTTCTTC.

To note about this clonotype: At one end the junction does not follow the germline gene, possibly because of a read error. The CDR3 DNA sequence: TGCGCCAGCAGCTTGGGGTCTCAGGCCAATTCACCCCTCCCCTTT. Its protein product is CASSLGSQANSPLPF. The chain has TRBV5-1 and TRBJ1-6; D is unclear. Germline V gene lookup returns CDR1 SGHRS and CDR2 YFSETQ. CDR3 length equals 15 residues.